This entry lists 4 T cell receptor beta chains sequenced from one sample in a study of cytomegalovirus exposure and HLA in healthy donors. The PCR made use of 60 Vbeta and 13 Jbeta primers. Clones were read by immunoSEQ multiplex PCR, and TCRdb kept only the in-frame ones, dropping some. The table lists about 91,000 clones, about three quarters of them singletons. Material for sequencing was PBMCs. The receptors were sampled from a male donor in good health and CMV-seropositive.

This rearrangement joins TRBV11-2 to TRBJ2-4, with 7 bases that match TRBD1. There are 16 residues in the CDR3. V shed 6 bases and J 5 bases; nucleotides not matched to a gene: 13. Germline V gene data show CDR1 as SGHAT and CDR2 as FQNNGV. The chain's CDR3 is CASRLIPRDRENIQYF. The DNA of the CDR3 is TGTGCCAGCAGGCTAATCCCCCGGGACAGAGAAAACATTCAGTACTTC.

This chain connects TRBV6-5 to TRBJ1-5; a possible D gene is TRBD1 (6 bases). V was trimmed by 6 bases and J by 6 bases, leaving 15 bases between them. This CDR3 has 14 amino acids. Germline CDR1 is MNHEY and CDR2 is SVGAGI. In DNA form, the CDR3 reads TGTGCCAGCAGACCTACAGGGATGGGTCAGCCCCAGCATTTT. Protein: CASRPTGMGQPQHF.

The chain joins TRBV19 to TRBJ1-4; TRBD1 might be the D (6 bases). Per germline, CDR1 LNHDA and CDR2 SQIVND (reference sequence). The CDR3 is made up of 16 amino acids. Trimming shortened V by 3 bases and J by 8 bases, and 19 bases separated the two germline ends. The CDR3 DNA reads TGTGCCAGTAGTATCCTGACCAGGGGAATCAACGAAAAACTGTTTTTT. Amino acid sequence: CASSILTRGINEKLFF.

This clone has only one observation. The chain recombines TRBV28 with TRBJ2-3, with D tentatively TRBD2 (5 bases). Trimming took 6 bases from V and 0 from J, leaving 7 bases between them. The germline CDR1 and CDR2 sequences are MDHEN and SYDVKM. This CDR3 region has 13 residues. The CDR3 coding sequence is TGTGCCAGCAGCACGGGGAGCACAGATACGCAGTATTTT. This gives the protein CASSTGSTDTQYF.